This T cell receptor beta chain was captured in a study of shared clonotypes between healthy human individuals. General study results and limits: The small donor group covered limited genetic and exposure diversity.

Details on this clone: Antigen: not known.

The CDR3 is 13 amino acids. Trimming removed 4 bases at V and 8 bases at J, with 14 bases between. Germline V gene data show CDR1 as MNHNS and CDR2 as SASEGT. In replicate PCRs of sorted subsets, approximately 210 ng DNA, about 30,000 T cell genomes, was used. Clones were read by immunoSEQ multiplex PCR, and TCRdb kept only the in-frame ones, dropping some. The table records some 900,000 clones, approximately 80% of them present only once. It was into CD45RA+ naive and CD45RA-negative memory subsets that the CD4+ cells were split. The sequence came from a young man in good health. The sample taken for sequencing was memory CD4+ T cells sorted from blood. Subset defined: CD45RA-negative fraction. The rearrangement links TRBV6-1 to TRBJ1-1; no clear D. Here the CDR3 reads CASSVGGLKEAFF. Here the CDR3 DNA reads TGTGCCAGCAGTGTTGGAGGGTTAAAGGAAGCTTTCTTT.